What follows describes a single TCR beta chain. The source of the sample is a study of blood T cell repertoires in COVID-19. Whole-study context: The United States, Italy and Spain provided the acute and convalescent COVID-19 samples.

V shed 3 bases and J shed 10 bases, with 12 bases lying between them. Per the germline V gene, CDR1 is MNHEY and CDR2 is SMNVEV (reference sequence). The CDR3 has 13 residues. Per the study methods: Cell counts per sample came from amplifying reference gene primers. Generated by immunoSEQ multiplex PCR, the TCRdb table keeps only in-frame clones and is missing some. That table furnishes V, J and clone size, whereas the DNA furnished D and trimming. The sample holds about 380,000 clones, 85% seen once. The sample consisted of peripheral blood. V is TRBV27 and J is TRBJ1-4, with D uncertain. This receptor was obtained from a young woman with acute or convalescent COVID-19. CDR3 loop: CASSLGPRGKLFF. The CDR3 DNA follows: TGTGCCAGCAGTTTGGGCCCGCGGGGAAAACTGTTTTTT.